This T cell receptor (beta chain) originates from a study of T cell responses to AZD1222 COVID-19 vaccine. Study as a whole: Some second doses came at about 4 weeks and others at about 12 weeks; these were pooled.

This CDR3 has 11 residues. Trimming pared 5 bases from V and 5 bases from J, leaving 7 bases between. Germline values: CDR1 MDHEN, CDR2 SYDVKM. Points on this clone: Its antigen is not known.

Study-wide points: Sampled repertoires all dated from after the peak T cell response. Among AZD1222 vaccinees, only six were seropositive at baseline.

Sequencing was performed with immunoSEQ multiplex PCR; in TCRdb, only in-frame clones are kept and a portion is missing. The data show 150,000 to 180,000 clones, around 90% seen once. The clonotype comes from an adult in good health. The chain carries TRBV28 and TRBJ2-7; D remains ambiguous. The sample was peripheral blood, taken on day 0 of AZD1222 vaccination. The CDR3 DNA reads as TGTGCCAGCAGTCCCCTTAACGAGCAGTACTTC. This translates into CASSPLNEQYF.